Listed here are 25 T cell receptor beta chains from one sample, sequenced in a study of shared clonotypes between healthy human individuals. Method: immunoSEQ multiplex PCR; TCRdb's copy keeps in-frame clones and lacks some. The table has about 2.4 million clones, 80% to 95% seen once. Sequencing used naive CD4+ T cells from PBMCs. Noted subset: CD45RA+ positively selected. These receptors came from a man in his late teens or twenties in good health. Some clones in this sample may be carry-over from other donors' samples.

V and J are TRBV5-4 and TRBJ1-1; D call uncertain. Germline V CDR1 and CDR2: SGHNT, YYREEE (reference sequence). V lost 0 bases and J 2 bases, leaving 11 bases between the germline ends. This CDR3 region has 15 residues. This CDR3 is CASSLESYRNTEAFF. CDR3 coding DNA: TGTGCCAGCAGCTTGGAAAGTTACAGAAACACTGAAGCTTTCTTT.

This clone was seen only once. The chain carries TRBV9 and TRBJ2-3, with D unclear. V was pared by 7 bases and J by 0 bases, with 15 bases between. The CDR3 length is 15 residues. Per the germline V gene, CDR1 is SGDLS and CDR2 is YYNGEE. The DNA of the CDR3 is TGTGCCAGCGGAGTAGGTCCTACTAGCACAGATACGCAGTATTTT. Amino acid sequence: CASGVGPTSTDTQYF.

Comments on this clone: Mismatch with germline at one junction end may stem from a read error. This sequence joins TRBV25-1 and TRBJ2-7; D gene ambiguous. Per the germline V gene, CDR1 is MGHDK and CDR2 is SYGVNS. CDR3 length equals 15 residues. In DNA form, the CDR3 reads TGTGCCAGCAGCGAATCGGCTGATCGGCCCTACGAGCAGTACTTC. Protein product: CASSESADRPYEQYF.

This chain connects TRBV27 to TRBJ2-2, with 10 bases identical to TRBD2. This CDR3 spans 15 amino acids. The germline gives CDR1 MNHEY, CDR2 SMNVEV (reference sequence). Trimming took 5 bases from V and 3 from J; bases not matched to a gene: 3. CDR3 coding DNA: TGTGCCAGCAGTCCCAGCGGGAGGGACACCGGGGAGCTGTTTTTT. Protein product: CASSPSGRDTGELFF.

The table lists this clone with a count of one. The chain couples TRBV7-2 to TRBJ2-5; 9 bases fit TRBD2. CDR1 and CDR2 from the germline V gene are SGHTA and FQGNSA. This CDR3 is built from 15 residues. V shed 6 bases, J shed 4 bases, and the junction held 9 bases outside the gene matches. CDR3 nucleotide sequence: TGTGCCAGCAGGCCGACTAGCGGAGGGGGAGAGACCCAGTACTTC. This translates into CASRPTSGGGETQYF.

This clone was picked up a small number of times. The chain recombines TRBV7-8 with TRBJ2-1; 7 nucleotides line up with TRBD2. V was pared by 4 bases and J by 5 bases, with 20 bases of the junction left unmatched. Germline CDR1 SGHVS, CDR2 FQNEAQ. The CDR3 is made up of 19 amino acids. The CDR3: CASSSHRRSGIHSDNEQFF. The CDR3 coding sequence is TGTGCCAGCAGCTCGCACCGGAGAAGCGGGATACACAGTGACAATGAGCAGTTCTTC.

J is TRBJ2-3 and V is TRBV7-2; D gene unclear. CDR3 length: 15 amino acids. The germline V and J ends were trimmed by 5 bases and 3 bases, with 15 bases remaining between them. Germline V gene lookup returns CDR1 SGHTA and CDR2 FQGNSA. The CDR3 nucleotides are TGTGCCAGCAGCCAAGGCACTTATGGAACAGATACGCAGTATTTT. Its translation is CASSQGTYGTDTQYF.

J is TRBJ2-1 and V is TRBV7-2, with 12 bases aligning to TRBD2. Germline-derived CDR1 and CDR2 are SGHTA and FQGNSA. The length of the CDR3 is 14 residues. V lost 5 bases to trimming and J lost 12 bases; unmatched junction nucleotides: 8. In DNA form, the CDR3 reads TGTGCCAGCAGCCCACTAGCGGGAGGAACAGGGCAGTTCTTC. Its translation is CASSPLAGGTGQFF.

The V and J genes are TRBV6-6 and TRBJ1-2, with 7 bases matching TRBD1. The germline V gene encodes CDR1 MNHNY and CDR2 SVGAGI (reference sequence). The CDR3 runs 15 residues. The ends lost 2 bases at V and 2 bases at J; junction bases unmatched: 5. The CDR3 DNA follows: TGTGCCAGCAGTTACGGTGACAGGGTGAACTATGGCTACACCTTC. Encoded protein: CASSYGDRVNYGYTF.

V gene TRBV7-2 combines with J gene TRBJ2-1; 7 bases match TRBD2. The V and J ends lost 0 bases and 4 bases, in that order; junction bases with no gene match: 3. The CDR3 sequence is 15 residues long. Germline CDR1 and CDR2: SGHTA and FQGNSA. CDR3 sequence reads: CASSLALAAYNEQFF. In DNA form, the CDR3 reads TGTGCCAGCAGCTTAGCCCTAGCGGCATACAATGAGCAGTTCTTC.

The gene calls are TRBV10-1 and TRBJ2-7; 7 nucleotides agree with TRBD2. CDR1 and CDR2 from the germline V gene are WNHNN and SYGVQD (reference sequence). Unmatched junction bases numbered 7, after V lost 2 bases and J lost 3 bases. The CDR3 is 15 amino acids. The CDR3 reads CASSEGAGEGYEQYF. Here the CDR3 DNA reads TGCGCCAGCAGTGAGGGCGCGGGAGAGGGCTACGAGCAGTACTTC.

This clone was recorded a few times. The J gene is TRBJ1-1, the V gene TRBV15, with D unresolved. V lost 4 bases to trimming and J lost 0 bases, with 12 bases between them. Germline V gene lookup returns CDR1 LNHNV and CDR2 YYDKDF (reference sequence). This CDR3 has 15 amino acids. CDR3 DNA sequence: TGTGCCACCAGCAAAGATAGGACGGTGAACACTGAAGCTTTCTTT. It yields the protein CATSKDRTVNTEAFF.

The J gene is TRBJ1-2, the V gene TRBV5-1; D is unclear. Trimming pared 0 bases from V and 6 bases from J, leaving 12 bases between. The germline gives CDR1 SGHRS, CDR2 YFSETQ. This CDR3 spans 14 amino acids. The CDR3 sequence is CASSLDPLGNGYTF. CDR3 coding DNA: TGCGCCAGCAGCTTGGACCCCCTGGGGAATGGCTACACCTTC. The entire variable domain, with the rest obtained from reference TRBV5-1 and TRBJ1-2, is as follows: KAGVTQTPRYLIKTRGQQVTLSCSPISGHRSVSWYQQTPGQGLQFLFEYFSETQRNKGNFPGRFSGRQFSNSRSEMNVSTLELGDSALYLCASSLDPLGNGYTFGSGTRLTVV.

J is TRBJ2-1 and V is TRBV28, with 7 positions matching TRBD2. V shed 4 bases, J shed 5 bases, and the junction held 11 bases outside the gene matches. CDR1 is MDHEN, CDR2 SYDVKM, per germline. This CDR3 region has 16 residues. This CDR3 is CASSYRTRAFDNEQFF. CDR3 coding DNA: TGTGCCAGCAGTTACAGGACTAGGGCTTTCGACAATGAGCAGTTCTTC.

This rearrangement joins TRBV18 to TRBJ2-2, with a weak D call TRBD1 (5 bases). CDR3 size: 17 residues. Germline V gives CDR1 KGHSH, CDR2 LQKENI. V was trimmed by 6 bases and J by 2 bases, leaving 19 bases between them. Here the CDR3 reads CASSLEPQGLNTGELFF. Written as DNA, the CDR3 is TGTGCCAGCTCCCTCGAGCCTCAGGGCCTAAACACCGGGGAGCTGTTTTTT.

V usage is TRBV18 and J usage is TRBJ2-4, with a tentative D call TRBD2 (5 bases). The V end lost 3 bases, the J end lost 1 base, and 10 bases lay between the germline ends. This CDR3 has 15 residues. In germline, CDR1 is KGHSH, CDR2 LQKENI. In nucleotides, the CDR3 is TGTGCCAGCTCACCCCTAGAGGGTGCCAAAAACATTCAGTACTTC. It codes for CASSPLEGAKNIQYF.

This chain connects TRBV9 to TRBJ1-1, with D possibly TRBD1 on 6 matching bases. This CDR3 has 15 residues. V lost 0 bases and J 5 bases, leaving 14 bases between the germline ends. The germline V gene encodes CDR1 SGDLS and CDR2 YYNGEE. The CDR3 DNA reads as TGTGCCAGCAGCGTAGCCCAGGGGTTGACAACTGAAGCTTTCTTT. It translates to CASSVAQGLTTEAFF.

Written as DNA, the CDR3 is TGTGCCAGCAGCAGAAGGACCAACCGGGCCACCGGGGAGCTGTTTTTT. This gives the protein CASSRRTNRATGELFF. The chain employs TRBV5-6 and TRBJ2-2; no reliable D call. Germline assignment: CDR1 SGHDT and CDR2 YYEEEE. The V end was cut by 4 bases, the J end by 4 bases, with 17 bases between. The CDR3 is made up of 16 amino acids.

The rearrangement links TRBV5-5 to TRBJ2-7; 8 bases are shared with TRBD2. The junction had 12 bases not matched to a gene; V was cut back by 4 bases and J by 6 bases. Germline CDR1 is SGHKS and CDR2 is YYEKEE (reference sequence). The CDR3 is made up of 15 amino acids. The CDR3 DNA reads TGTGCCAGCAGCCCCCCGGGGGGGAACCGGGCCGAGCAGTACTTC. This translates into CASSPPGGNRAEQYF. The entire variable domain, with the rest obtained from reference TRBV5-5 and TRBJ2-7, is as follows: DAGVTQSPTHLIKTRGQQVTLRCSPISGHKSVSWYQQVLGQGPQFIFQYYEKEERGRGNFPDRFSARQFPNYSSELNVNALLLGDSALYLCASSPPGGNRAEQYFGPGTRLTVT.

DNA for the CDR3: TGTGCCAGCAGACCTAGGGCCGGGACAGGACCGCACGAGCAGTACTTC. Translated: CASRPRAGTGPHEQYF. The chain employs TRBV28 and TRBJ2-7; TRBD1 aligns across 8 bases. There are 16 residues in the CDR3. The J segment lost 5 bases and the V segment lost 6 bases, leaving 15 bases of the junction unmatched. The germline V gene encodes CDR1 MDHEN and CDR2 SYDVKM.

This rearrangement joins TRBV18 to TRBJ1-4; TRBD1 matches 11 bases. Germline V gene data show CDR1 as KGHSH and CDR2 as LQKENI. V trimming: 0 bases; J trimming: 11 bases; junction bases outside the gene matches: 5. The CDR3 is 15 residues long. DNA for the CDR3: TGTGCCAGCTCACCACCGGGACAGGGGGACGGGAAACTGTTTTTT. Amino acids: CASSPPGQGDGKLFF.

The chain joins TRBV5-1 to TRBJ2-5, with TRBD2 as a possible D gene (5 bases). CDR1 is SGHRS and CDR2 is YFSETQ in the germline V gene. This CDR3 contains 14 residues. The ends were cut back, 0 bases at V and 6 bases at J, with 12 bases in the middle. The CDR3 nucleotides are TGCGCCAGCAGCTTGGAGACGGGATTAAAGACCCAGTACTTC. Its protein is CASSLETGLKTQYF.

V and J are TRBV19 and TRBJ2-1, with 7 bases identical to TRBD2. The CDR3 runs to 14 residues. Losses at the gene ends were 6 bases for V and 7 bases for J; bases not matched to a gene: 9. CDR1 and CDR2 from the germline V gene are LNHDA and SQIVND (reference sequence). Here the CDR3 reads CASRMGGRLNEQFF. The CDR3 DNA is TGTGCCAGTAGGATGGGAGGGCGGCTAAATGAGCAGTTCTTC.

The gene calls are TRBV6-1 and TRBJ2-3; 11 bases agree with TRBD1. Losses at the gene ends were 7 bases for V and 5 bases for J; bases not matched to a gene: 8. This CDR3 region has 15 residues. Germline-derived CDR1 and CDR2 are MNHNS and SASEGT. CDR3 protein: CASTSGQGAKDTQYF. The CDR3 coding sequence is TGTGCCAGCACCTCCGGACAGGGGGCAAAAGATACGCAGTATTTT.

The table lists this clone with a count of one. CDR3 in amino acids: CASSELQGSGETQYF. In DNA, the CDR3 is TGTGCCAGCTCAGAATTACAGGGTTCAGGGGAGACCCAGTACTTC. The V gene is TRBV18, the J gene TRBJ2-5; weak D call: TRBD1 (6 bases). Germline V lookup: CDR1 KGHSH, CDR2 LQKENI. The V end lost 5 bases, the J end lost 5 bases, and 18 bases lay between the germline ends. This CDR3 contains 15 residues.